This TCR beta chain was captured in a study of shared clonotypes between healthy human individuals. General study results and limits: What limited the represented genetic and exposure-history diversity was the small number of donors. As a rule, naive subsets had a larger estimated richness than memory subsets.

For each subset, genomic DNA was distributed in equal portions over several immunoSEQ plates. Here immunoSEQ multiplex PCR was the method, and the copy in TCRdb shows in-frame clones only, minus some. Of 500,000 or so clones in the sample, more than 95% are singletons; the top ten hold around 0.066%. CD4+ cells were split into CD45RA+ naive and CD45RA-negative memory subsets. On this clone itself: Its antigen is unknown.

Sequencing input: naive CD4+ T cells sorted from blood. Subset given: CD45RA+ positively selected. The receptor's source is a young woman in good health.

CDR3 DNA: TGTGCCAGCTCAGCGGACTACTCCTCCTACGAGCAGTACTTC. Its protein product is CASSADYSSYEQYF. The rearrangement links TRBV18 to TRBJ2-7, with TRBD2 as a possible D gene (6 bases). The V gene lost 5 bases and the J gene lost 0 bases, with 11 bases spanning the gap. This CDR3 has 14 residues. Germline V CDR1 and CDR2: KGHSH, LQKENI.